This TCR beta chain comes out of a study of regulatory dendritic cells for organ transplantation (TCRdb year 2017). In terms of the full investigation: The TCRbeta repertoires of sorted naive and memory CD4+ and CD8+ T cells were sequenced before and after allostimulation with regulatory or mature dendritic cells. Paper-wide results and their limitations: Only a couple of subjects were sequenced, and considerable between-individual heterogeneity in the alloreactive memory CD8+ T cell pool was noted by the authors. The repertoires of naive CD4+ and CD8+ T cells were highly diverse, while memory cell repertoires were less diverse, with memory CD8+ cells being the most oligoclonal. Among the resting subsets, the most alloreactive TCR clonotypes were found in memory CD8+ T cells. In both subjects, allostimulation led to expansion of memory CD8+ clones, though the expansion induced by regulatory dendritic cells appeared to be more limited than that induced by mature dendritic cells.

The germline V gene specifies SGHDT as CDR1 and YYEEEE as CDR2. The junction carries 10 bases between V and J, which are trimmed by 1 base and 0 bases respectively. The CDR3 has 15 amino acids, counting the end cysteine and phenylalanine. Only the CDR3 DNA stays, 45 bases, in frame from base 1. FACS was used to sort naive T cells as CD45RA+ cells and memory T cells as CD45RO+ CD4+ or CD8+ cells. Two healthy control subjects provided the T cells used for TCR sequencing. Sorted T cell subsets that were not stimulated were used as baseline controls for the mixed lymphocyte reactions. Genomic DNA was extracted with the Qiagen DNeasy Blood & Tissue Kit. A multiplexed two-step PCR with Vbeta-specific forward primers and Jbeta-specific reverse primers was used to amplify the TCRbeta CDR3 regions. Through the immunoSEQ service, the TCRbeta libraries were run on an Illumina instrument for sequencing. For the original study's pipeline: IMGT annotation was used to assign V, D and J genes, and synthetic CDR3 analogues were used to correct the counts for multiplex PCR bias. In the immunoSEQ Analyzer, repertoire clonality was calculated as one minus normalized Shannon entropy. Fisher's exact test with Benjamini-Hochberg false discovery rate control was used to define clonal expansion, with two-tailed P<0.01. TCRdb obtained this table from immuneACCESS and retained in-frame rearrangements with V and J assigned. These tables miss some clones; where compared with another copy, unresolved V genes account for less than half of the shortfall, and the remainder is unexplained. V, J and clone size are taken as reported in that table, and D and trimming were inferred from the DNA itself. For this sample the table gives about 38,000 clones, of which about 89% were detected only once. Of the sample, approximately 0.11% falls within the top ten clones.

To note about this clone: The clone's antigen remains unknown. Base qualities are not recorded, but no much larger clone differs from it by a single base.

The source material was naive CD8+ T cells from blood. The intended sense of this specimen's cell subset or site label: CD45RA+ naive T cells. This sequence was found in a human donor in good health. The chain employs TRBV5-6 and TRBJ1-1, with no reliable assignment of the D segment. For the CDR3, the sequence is CASSLNWAMNTEAFF. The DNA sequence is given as TGTGCCAGCAGCTTGAATTGGGCCATGAACACTGAAGCTTTCTTT.